The clone carrying this T cell receptor (beta chain) was observed at least ten times. Its antigen is still unknown. The data originate from a study of Graves' ophthalmopathy and Graves' hyperthyroidism. Study information: The blood sample was drawn at first diagnosis and before any treatment. Study-wide results and caveats: Most expanded clonotypes from thyroid (those above 0.001 frequency) were also found in blood.

The CDR3 covers 14 residues. V gave up 6 bases and J gave up 0 bases, with 11 bases separating them. In germline, CDR1 is SGHVS, CDR2 FQNEAQ. Excluded: other autoimmune disease, uncontrolled infection, pregnancy or lactation. TCR beta CDR3 regions were amplified from RNA transcripts. Second-round multiplex PCR followed a first-round RT-PCR using HTBI primers. TCRdb reanalysed the multiplex PCR reads using MiXCR and keeps one entry per CDR3 protein. This table holds around 670,000 distinct CDR3 sequences, roughly two fifths found once. V gene TRBV7-8 combines with J gene TRBJ1-2; no definite D call. The TCR originated in an adult man with Graves' ophthalmopathy. Material: peripheral blood. The CDR3 region has the DNA TGTGCCAGCAGTCATACAGCTTCTAACTATGGCTACACCTTC. Protein sequence: CASSHTASNYGYTF.